Detailed here is one T cell receptor (beta chain). This clone was picked up a small number of times. Its antigen is unknown. Per-base qualities were not stored, and no clone one base away is much larger. The CDR3 regions of human TCRbeta chains were subjected to immunosequencing. The original methods were these. Repertoire TCRs were checked for matches against a reference library of SARS-CoV-2-specific TCRs that had been generated using the MIRA antigen-specificity platform. Breadth was defined as the fraction of unique TCRs that were SARS-CoV-2-associated, and depth was defined as the fraction of total T cells that were SARS-CoV-2-associated. Using the MIRA data, every spike-specific TCR was mapped to the spike region that the TCR reacted to and assigned to either a CD4 or a CD8 class. Log10-transformed breadth and depth values were compared by one-way ANOVA with Sidak's multiple comparisons tests. TCRdb provides this immuneACCESS table in a form limited to in-frame rearrangements. Some clones are lacking; in checked studies, under half of them reflect an unresolved V gene, and why the rest are absent is not known. For V, J and clone size, that table is used; D and trimming come from the DNA. The table for this sample lists about 110,000 clones; roughly nine tenths of them were counted only once. The ten top clones hold 3.1% of the sample.

Spanning cysteine to phenylalanine, the CDR3 consists of 14 amino acids. This entry keeps only the CDR3 DNA: 42 bases, framed from base 1. The germline V gene supplies CDR1 MNHEY and CDR2 SVGEGT. At the junction V is shortened by 6 bases and J by 7 bases, with 16 bases in between. The data stem from a study of T cell responses to AZD1222 COVID-19 vaccine (TCRdb year 2021). For the wider study: TCR sequencing was performed for over 230 trial participants, of whom 207 were given two doses of AZD1222 and approximately 26 were given two doses of MenACWY control vaccine. Trial participants were enrolled into age subgroups of 18-55, 56-69 and 70-plus years, which contained about 150, 28 and 57 TCR-sequenced participants, respectively.

The sample's time point label is to be understood as: baseline before first vaccination. Taken with the paper, the label for treatment or condition translates to: meningococcal conjugate vaccine given as trial control. The vaccinee samples were drawn from two UK trials, COV001 and COV002, one of which was a single-blind randomized controlled phase 2/3 trial testing AZD1222 (ChAdOx1 nCoV-19) in healthy adults. For TCRbeta chain sequencing, PBMC samples were collected from trial participants at day 0 and at day 28 after the second dose. What the authors observed across the whole study: The vaccine-associated CD4 TCRs covered the entire spike protein, and the dominant responses fell in regions 160-218 and 743-854. Most participants were white British and females outnumbered males, and the authors suggested that clonal diversity may have been underestimated. Because no samples from the day 14 peak response were available, repertoires could be characterized only after the peak T cell response. After two AZD1222 doses, spike-specific TCR breadth and depth were significantly higher than at day 0 and than in MenACWY recipients. In the small 56-69-year group, the increase in depth fell short of significance, most likely because of low power. Epitopes outside the regions mutated in the B.1.351 and B.1.1.7 variants were reportedly recognized by nearly half of the unique spike-specific TCRs. Only five or six AZD1222 recipients were SARS-CoV-2 seropositive at baseline, limiting conclusions about previously exposed vaccinees.

The V and J genes are TRBV6-2 or TRBV6-3 and TRBJ1-5; TRBD1 is a weak D gene call, 6 bases matching. This sequence originates from an adult in good health. The sample consisted of peripheral blood, taken on day 0 of MenACWY control vaccination. In nucleotides, the sequence is TGTGCCAGCAGCCTCACAGAAGGGGGGCAGCCCCAGCATTTT. Translated, this is CASSLTEGGQPQHF.